This T cell receptor beta chain was observed in a study of cytomegalovirus exposure and HLA in healthy donors. Trimming removed 2 bases at V and 0 bases at J, with 8 bases between. Germline V gene lookup returns CDR1 MNHEY and CDR2 SVGAGI. The CDR3 consists of 15 residues. This clone showed up just a few times. Primers for the PCR totalled 60 Vbeta and 13 Jbeta. The table came from immunoSEQ multiplex PCR; TCRdb's copy has only in-frame clones and leaves some out. The sample has fewer than 120,000 clones; approximately 83% are singletons. The chain carries TRBV6-5 and TRBJ1-5; no reliable D call. This TCR came from a man aged 40-49 years in good health and CMV-seronegative. Source material: PBMCs. The CDR3 reads CASSYSTNSNQPQHF. As DNA, the CDR3 is TGTGCCAGCAGTTACAGTACAAATAGCAATCAGCCCCAGCATTTT.